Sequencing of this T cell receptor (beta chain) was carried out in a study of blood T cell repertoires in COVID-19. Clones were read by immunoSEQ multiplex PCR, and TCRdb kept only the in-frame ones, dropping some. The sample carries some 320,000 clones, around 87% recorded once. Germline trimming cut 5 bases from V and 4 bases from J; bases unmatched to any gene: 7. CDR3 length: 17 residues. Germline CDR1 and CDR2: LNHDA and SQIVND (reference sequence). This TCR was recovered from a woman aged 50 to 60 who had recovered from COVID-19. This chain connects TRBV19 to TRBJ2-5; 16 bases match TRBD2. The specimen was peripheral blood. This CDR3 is CASSRGTSGGARETQYF. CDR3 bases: TGTGCCAGTAGTCGCGGGACTAGCGGGGGGGCCCGAGAGACCCAGTACTTC.